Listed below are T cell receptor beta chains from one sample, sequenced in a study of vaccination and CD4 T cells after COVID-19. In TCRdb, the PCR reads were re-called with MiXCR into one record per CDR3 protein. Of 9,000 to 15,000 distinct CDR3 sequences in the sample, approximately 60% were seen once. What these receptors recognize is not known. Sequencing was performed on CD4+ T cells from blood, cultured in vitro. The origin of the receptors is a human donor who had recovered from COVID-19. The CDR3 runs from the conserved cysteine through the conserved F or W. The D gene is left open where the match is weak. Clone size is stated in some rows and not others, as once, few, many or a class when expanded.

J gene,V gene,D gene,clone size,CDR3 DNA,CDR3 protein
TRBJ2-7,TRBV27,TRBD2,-,TGTGCCAGCAGTTTAATCTCTAGCGGGATCCACGAGCAGTACTTC,CASSLISSGIHEQYF
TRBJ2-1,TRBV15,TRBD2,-,TGTGCCACCAGCAGCACTAGCGGGAGTTGGAATGAGCAGTTCTTC,CATSSTSGSWNEQFF
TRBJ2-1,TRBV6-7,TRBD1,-,TGTGCCAGCAGTTCAGGGACAGGGTATCACAATGAGCAGTTCTTC,CASSSGTGYHNEQFF
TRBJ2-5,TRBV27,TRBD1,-,TGTGCCAGCAGCGTCGGGGACAGACAAGAGACCCAGTACTTC,CASSVGDRQETQYF
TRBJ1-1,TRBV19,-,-,TGTGCCAGTACCGCGCAGGTCCTGCCGGGGACTGAAGCTTTCTTT,CASTAQVLPGTEAFF
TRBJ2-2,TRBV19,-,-,TGTGCCACAAAAGACGGAGGGTTCACCGGGGAGCTGTTTTTT,CATKDGGFTGELFF
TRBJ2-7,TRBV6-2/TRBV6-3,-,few,TGTGCCAGCAGTTACTCGACTCAGCGCGGTGAGCAGTACTTC,CASSYSTQRGEQYF
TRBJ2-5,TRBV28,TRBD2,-,TGTGCCAGCAGTTTAGCAGTAGCGGGTGGCCAAGAGACCCAGTACTTC,CASSLAVAGGQETQYF
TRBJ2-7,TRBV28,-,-,TGTGCCAGCGGGAGGGGGTTCGGCGAGCAGTACTTC,CASGRGFGEQYF
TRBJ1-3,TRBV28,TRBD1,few,TGTGCCAGCAGTTTAATTTGGCAGGGGGCCCCCTCTGGAAACACCATATATTTT,CASSLIWQGAPSGNTIYF
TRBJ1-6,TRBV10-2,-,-,TGCGCCAGCAGTGGGAGGGGGGATTCACCCCTCCACTTT,CASSGRGDSPLHF
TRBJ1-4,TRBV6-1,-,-,TGTGCCAGCAGTGACCCCCCCCCTGAAGGCAGGGTTAGTGGTGAAAAACTGTTTTTT,CASSDPPPEGRVSGEKLFF
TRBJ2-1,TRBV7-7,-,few,TGTGCCAGCAGCTCCGGGGCTGACAATGAGCAGTTCTTC,CASSSGADNEQFF
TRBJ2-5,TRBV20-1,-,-,TGCAGTGCGGGACATCACAGGGTAGGGAGGGAGACCCAGTACTTC,CSAGHHRVGRETQYF
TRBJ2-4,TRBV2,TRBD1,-,TGTGCCAGCAGCGAACGGGACAGGCAAAACATTCAGTACTTC,CASSERDRQNIQYF
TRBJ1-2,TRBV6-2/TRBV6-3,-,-,TGTGCCAGCAGTTACCGCCCAACAACTAACTATGGCTACACCTTC,CASSYRPTTNYGYTF
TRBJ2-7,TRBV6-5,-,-,TGTGCCAGCAGTTTCTCCTACGAGCAGTACTTC,CASSFSYEQYF
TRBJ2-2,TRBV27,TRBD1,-,TGTGCCGGCAGTTCTCATCCGGGACAGGGGGCAGGCGGGGAGCTGTTTTTT,CAGSSHPGQGAGGELFF
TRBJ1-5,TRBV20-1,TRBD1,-,TGCAGTGCTACTATAAACCGGGACAGTGACAATCAGCCCCAGCATTTT,CSATINRDSDNQPQHF
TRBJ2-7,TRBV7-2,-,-,TGTGCCAGCAGTCGGGACACCTACGAGCAGTACTTC,CASSRDTYEQYF
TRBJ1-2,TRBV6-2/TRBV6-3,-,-,TGTGCCAGCAGTCGCCAACGGGGGGCCAGGTATGGCTACACCTTC,CASSRQRGARYGYTF
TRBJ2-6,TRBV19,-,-,TGTGCCAGCAGTCGGATATCTGGGGCCAACGTCCTGACTTTC,CASSRISGANVLTF
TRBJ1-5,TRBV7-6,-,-,TGTGCCAGCAGCTCTACAGGGACCAATCAGCCCCAGCATTTT,CASSSTGTNQPQHF
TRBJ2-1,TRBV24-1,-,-,TGTGCCACCAGTCGGACGGCGGGTAGCTCCTACAATGAGCAGTTCTTC,CATSRTAGSSYNEQFF
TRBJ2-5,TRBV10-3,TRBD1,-,TGTGCCATCGGGACAGACCAAGAGACCCAGTACTTC,CAIGTDQETQYF
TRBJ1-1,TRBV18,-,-,TGTGCCAGCCAGGATACTCGCCGGGGCGCTGAAGCTTTCTTT,CASQDTRRGAEAFF
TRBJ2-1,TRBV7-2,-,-,TGTGCCAGCAGCCGTTTGGGGGACAATGAGCAGTTCTTC,CASSRLGDNEQFF
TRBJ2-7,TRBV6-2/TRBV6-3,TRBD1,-,TGTGCCAGCAGGGACAGGGCACCCCACGAGCAGTACTTC,CASRDRAPHEQYF
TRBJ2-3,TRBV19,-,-,TGTGCCAGTAGTATGGGTAAATCAGATACGCAGTATTTT,CASSMGKSDTQYF